This T cell receptor (beta chain) emerged from a study of Graves' ophthalmopathy and Graves' hyperthyroidism. This clonotype was counted between two and nine times. Researchers took RNA transcripts and amplified TCR beta CDR3 regions from them. Investigators did first-round RT-PCR with HTBI primers, then second-round multiplex PCR. Each CDR3 protein gets one entry after TCRdb re-called the multiplex PCR reads with MiXCR. The table includes some 750,000 distinct CDR3 sequences, approximately 40% detected once. Trimming cost V 4 bases and J 2 bases, with 18 bases left between them. Germline V lookup: CDR1 DFQATT, CDR2 SNEGSKA (reference sequence). This CDR3 contains 15 residues.

The chain couples TRBV20-1 to TRBJ2-7; D may be TRBD2 (6 bases). This sequence originates from an adult man with Graves' ophthalmopathy. The specimen was peripheral blood. The CDR3 sequence is CSAIAPGLAPYEQYF. The CDR3 DNA is TGCAGTGCTATTGCTCCGGGACTTGCCCCCTACGAGCAGTACTTC.